This record looks at one T cell receptor beta chain sequence and its context. Its antigen remains unidentified. Germline V gene lookup returns CDR1 SGHNT and CDR2 YYREEE (reference sequence). This CDR3 contains 15 residues. V lost 3 bases and J lost 1; bases outside the gene matches: 5. Replicate PCRs run on sorted subsets employed around 200 ng DNA, 30,000 to 35,000 T cell genomes. Assay: immunoSEQ multiplex PCR; the TCRdb copy retains only in-frame clones and omits some. The table has some 2.3 million clones, 80% to 95% seen once. The data derive from a study of shared clonotypes between healthy human individuals. Study findings and constraints: Roughly 5% of naive CD4 clonotypes were common to a handful of donors. Rarefaction demonstrated incomplete sorted-subset sequencing despite large depth.

The origin of this receptor is a man younger than 30 in good health. Some clones in this sample may be carry-over from other donors' samples. The specimen sequenced was naive CD4+ T cells from PBMCs. The sample's subset: CD45RA+ positively selected. This chain uses TRBV5-4 with TRBJ1-1, with 8 bases lining up with TRBD1. CDR3 in amino acids: CASSWEDRGNTEAFF. CDR3 nucleotide sequence: TGTGCCAGCAGCTGGGAAGACAGGGGGAACACTGAAGCTTTCTTT. Full variable domain (missing parts from reference TRBV5-4 and TRBJ1-1): ETGVTQSPTHLIKTRGQQVTLRCSSQSGHNTVSWYQQALGQGPQFIFQYYREEENGRGNFPPRFSGLQFPNYSSELNVNALELDDSALYLCASSWEDRGNTEAFFGQGTRLTVV.